One sample yielded the 8 T cell receptor beta chains listed below, sequenced in a study of blood T cell repertoires in COVID-19. Produced via immunoSEQ multiplex PCR; TCRdb's table is partial and in-frame only. The sample comprises about 200,000 clones, approximately 90% of which are singletons, and over 2% rests with the top ten. Material for sequencing was peripheral blood. Receptors originate from a man in his thirties or forties who had recovered from COVID-19.

This clone was recorded once. The chain has TRBV7-9 and TRBJ2-5; the D gene is possibly TRBD2 (7 bases). The germline V gene has CDR1 SEHNR and CDR2 FQNEAQ (reference sequence). The V end lost 1 base, the J end lost 0 bases, and 9 bases lay between the germline ends. The CDR3 is 15 residues long. The CDR3 sequence is CASSLGGGHQETQYF. As DNA, the CDR3 is TGTGCCAGCAGCTTAGGGGGGGGCCACCAAGAGACCCAGTACTTC.

This chain joins TRBV5-1 and TRBJ2-1, with 12 bases aligning to TRBD2. This CDR3 has 16 residues. V trimming: 7 bases; J trimming: 4 bases; junction bases outside the gene matches: 9. Per germline, CDR1 SGHRS and CDR2 YFSETQ. The CDR3 protein is CASAIYGLAGYNEQFF. As DNA, the CDR3 is TGCGCCAGCGCCATTTATGGACTAGCGGGATACAATGAGCAGTTCTTC.

The J gene is TRBJ1-4, the V gene TRBV6-5; weak D call: TRBD1 (6 bases). The length of the CDR3 is 13 residues. Germline lookup yields CDR1 MNHEY and CDR2 SVGAGI. Trimming shortened V by 7 bases and J by 7 bases, and 13 bases separated the two germline ends. The CDR3 DNA reads TGTGCCAGCATGGCAGGGGCCATTGAAAAACTGTTTTTT. It translates to CASMAGAIEKLFF.

This sequence joins TRBV19 and TRBJ2-3; 11 bases match TRBD2. V dropped 10 bases and J dropped 1; count of bases not matched to a gene: 10. The germline V gene encodes CDR1 LNHDA and CDR2 SQIVND (reference sequence). The CDR3 is 16 residues long. CDR3 coding DNA: TGTGCCACCTCACCCAAGACTAGCGGGGGCACAGATACGCAGTATTTT. Amino acid sequence: CATSPKTSGGTDTQYF.

This chain uses TRBV10-1 with TRBJ1-1; D unresolved. The germline V and J ends were trimmed by 3 bases and 1 base, with 9 bases remaining between them. The CDR3 covers 14 residues. The germline gives CDR1 WNHNN, CDR2 SYGVQD (reference sequence). The CDR3 region has the DNA TGCGCCAGCAGTGACGGGCGGGGGAACACTGAAGCTTTCTTT. Translation gives CASSDGRGNTEAFF.

This chain uses TRBV12-5 with TRBJ2-7; the match to TRBD1 covers 12 bases. This CDR3 has 17 amino acids. Germline V gives CDR1 LGHNT, CDR2 FRNRAP. After removal of 0 bases from V and 2 bases from J, the junction contained 5 bases not matched to a gene. This CDR3 is CASGLVFRDRGPYEQYF. The CDR3 region has the DNA TGTGCTAGTGGTTTGGTTTTCCGGGACAGGGGGCCCTACGAGCAGTACTTC. The whole variable domain, remainder taken from reference TRBV12-5 and TRBJ2-7, is DARVTQTPRHKVTEMGQEVTMRCQPILGHNTVFWYRQTMMQGLELLAYFRNRAPLDDSGMPKDRFSAEMPDATLATLKIQPSEPRDSAVYFCASGLVFRDRGPYEQYFGPGTRLTVT.

The genes are TRBV10-2 and TRBJ2-1; D might be TRBD2 (5 bases). The germline gives CDR1 WSHSY, CDR2 SAAADI. V lost 2 bases, J lost 7 bases, and 12 bases lay in between. There are 14 residues in the CDR3. In DNA, the CDR3 is TGCGCCAGCAGTGAGGTGGGAGTCCCTAATGAGCAGTTCTTC. As protein: CASSEVGVPNEQFF.

Here the CDR3 DNA reads TGTGCCAGCAGCCCGACAGGGTCCGGCTACACCTTC. Translated, it gives CASSPTGSGYTF. The rearrangement links TRBV7-9 to TRBJ1-2, with TRBD1 identical over 7 bases. Trimming removed 5 bases from V and 8 bases from J; junction bases left unmatched: 5. From germline, CDR1 is SEHNR and CDR2 FQNEAQ (reference sequence). This CDR3 spans 12 amino acids. Looking up the rest from reference TRBV7-9 and TRBJ1-2 gives the full variable domain: DTGVSQNPRHKITKRGQNVTFRCDPISEHNRLYWYRQTLGQGPEFLTYFQNEAQLEKSRLLSDRFSAERPKGSFSTLEIQRTEQGDSAMYLCASSPTGSGYTFGSGTRLTVV.